This T cell receptor beta chain was captured by sequencing in a study of blood T cells in healthy people across ages. A second PCR of roughly 6 to 12 cycles used a sample-barcoded 5' primer and a J-beta primer mix. TCRdb fed the 5' RACE reads into MiXCR, producing one record per CDR3 protein. The sample has 450,000 to 700,000 distinct CDR3 sequences, 27% seen once. Whole-study findings and limits: Any conclusive comparison of naive versus antigen-experienced cells was prevented by using unsorted PBMCs. Those diversity estimates obtained from one million T cells were thought to be underestimates.

Trimming shortened V by 4 bases and J by 5 bases, and 12 bases separated the two germline ends. The germline gives CDR1 DFQATT, CDR2 SNEGSKA (reference sequence). CDR3 size: 13 residues. Each sample gave at least 6 million isolated PBMCs. This clonotype turned up a few times. Its antigen is undetermined. Source material: blood. The receptor was isolated from a woman in her 70s in good health. The rearrangement uses TRBV20-1 and TRBJ2-1, with a weak D call TRBD1 (5 bases). The CDR3 protein is CSATTEPNNEQFF. The DNA for the CDR3 is TGCAGTGCTACGACAGAGCCTAACAATGAGCAGTTCTTC.